A selection of T cell receptor beta chains follows, all from one sample in a study of cytomegalovirus exposure and HLA in healthy donors. Using immunoSEQ multiplex PCR, the repertoire was profiled, and TCRdb retains in-frame clones only, with some absent. This table holds 100,000 or so clones, more than 70% found once. The material sequenced was PBMCs. These receptors were taken from a man aged 25-40 years in good health and CMV-seronegative. Each CDR3 is given without its conserved first and last residue. Fields, in order: V gene, clone size, J gene, CDR3 protein. Expanded clones get a size class; other rows say once, few or many, or leave the size out.

V gene: TRBV9
clone size: once
J gene: TRBJ2-1
CDR3 protein: ASSVGGSLSSYNEQF

V gene: TRBV7-2
clone size: -
J gene: TRBJ1-1
CDR3 protein: ASSPSRTSNTEAF

V gene: TRBV2
clone size: -
J gene: TRBJ1-5
CDR3 protein: ASSKQGIGNQPQH

V gene: TRBV5-4
clone size: -
J gene: TRBJ2-5
CDR3 protein: ASSQGGEETQY

V gene: TRBV5-1
clone size: -
J gene: TRBJ2-1
CDR3 protein: ASSRGLADYNEQF

V gene: TRBV5-1
clone size: -
J gene: TRBJ1-5
CDR3 protein: ASSRQGSPRNQPQH

V gene: TRBV7-2
clone size: -
J gene: TRBJ2-1
CDR3 protein: ASSLVPGQGSNEQF

V gene: TRBV10-3
clone size: -
J gene: TRBJ2-7
CDR3 protein: AISPATSPHEQY

V gene: TRBV7-6
clone size: -
J gene: TRBJ2-5
CDR3 protein: ASSFTDSQETQY

V gene: TRBV6-6
clone size: -
J gene: TRBJ1-2
CDR3 protein: ASRPRGLQLDYGYT

V gene: TRBV7-9
clone size: -
J gene: TRBJ1-4
CDR3 protein: ASSSPRDSDNEKLF

V gene: TRBV19
clone size: -
J gene: TRBJ1-2
CDR3 protein: ASSTGTFGYT

V gene: TRBV4-1
clone size: -
J gene: TRBJ2-2
CDR3 protein: ASSARGGSTGELF

V gene: TRBV28
clone size: -
J gene: TRBJ2-1
CDR3 protein: AIRQGVRNEQF

V gene: TRBV28
clone size: -
J gene: TRBJ2-1
CDR3 protein: ASPLQFWGPIPNYNEQF

V gene: TRBV7-9
clone size: few
J gene: TRBJ2-2
CDR3 protein: ASSWRGPNTGELF

V gene: TRBV5-1
clone size: -
J gene: TRBJ2-2
CDR3 protein: ASREAGGATGELF

V gene: TRBV6-1
clone size: -
J gene: TRBJ2-7
CDR3 protein: ASSQGTGGYEQY

V gene: TRBV7-2
clone size: -
J gene: TRBJ1-1
CDR3 protein: ASSSSRDTEAF

V gene: TRBV30
clone size: -
J gene: TRBJ1-4
CDR3 protein: AWSDKGGGNEKLF